One sample yielded the 15 T cell receptor beta chains listed below, sequenced in a study of cytomegalovirus exposure and HLA in healthy donors (dated by TCRdb to 2017 to 2019). Libraries were constructed by the immunoSEQ multiplex PCR assay. This is the immuneACCESS table as TCRdb keeps it, with only in-frame sequences that have V and J called. A part of the clones is gone; compared with another copy, unresolved V genes explain less than half, and the rest is unexplained. The sample table shows approximately 220,000 clones, and approximately 87% are seen once. 2.5% to 3% of the sample comes from the top ten. The sample was PBMCs. These receptor sequences come from a young man in good health and CMV-seronegative.

The chain is built from TRBV27 and TRBJ2-7; D not resolved. CDR3 size: 14 residues. The germline V and J ends were trimmed by 3 bases and 0 bases, with 9 bases remaining between them. Germline V gene sequence: CDR1 MNHEY, CDR2 SMNVEV (reference sequence). The CDR3 here is CASSFEATSYEQYF. DNA of the CDR3: TGTGCCAGCAGTTTTGAAGCGACCTCCTACGAGCAGTACTTC.

On this clone: The same CDR3 also results from other DNA sequences found in this sample. V gene TRBV5-1 combines with J gene TRBJ2-5; 7 bases align to TRBD1. The germline gives CDR1 SGHRS, CDR2 YFSETQ. CDR3 length: 13 residues. The V gene end was trimmed by 4 bases and the J gene end by 3 bases; junction bases not matched to a gene: 3. In DNA, the CDR3 is TGCGCCAGCAGCCTGACAGGGAAAGAGACCCAGTACTTC. The encoded protein is CASSLTGKETQYF.

The genes are TRBV25-1 and TRBJ2-6; D uncertain. Germline V gene sequence: CDR1 MGHDK, CDR2 SYGVNS. The V end lost 5 bases, the J end lost 3 bases, and 5 bases lay between the germline ends. There are 13 residues in the CDR3. This CDR3 is CASSRVGANVLTF. DNA of the CDR3: TGTGCCAGCAGTCGGGTTGGGGCCAACGTCCTGACTTTC.

The V gene is TRBV19, the J gene TRBJ1-2, with D tentatively TRBD1 (5 bases). The germline gives CDR1 LNHDA, CDR2 SQIVND (reference sequence). This CDR3 comprises 15 residues. V lost 6 bases, J lost 2 bases, and 16 bases lay in between. The CDR3 DNA reads TGTGCCAGTAGACCGAGAGGGGCGGGGAACTATGGCTACACCTTC. Translated, it gives CASRPRGAGNYGYTF.

The chain employs TRBV7-2 and TRBJ1-2; TRBD1 might be the D (6 bases). Germline CDR1 is SGHTA and CDR2 is FQGNSA. V lost 5 bases and J lost 9, with 16 bases in between. CDR3 length equals 13 residues. The CDR3 here is CASSQGHGISYTF. CDR3 bases: TGTGCCAGCAGCCAGGGACACGGTATTAGCTACACCTTC.

The gene calls are TRBV18 and TRBJ2-6; 11 bases line up with TRBD2. Trimming at V came to 0 bases and at J to 0 bases, leaving 4 bases not matched to a gene. Germline CDR1 and CDR2: KGHSH and LQKENI. The CDR3 totals 19 residues. CDR3 sequence (DNA): TGTGCCAGCTCACCACCCCGGCTAGCGGGAGGCTCTGGGGCCAACGTCCTGACTTTC. Translating it yields CASSPPRLAGGSGANVLTF.

The chain couples TRBV5-4 to TRBJ1-2; D is ambiguous. From germline, CDR1 is SGHNT and CDR2 YYREEE (reference sequence). The CDR3 has 14 amino acids. Trimming removed 5 bases at V and 5 bases at J, with 16 bases between. The CDR3 protein is CASRSSRETYGYTF. The CDR3 DNA reads as TGTGCCAGCAGGTCCTCGCGGGAAACATATGGCTACACCTTC.

The chain uses TRBV29-1 and TRBJ2-5; TRBD2 is a possible D gene (6 bases). The V end was cut by 4 bases, the J end by 0 bases, with 15 bases between. This CDR3 comprises 15 residues. CDR1 is SQVTM and CDR2 is ANQGSEA in the germline V gene. The CDR3 loop is CSVGSPGRYQETQYF. The CDR3 DNA follows: TGCAGCGTTGGGAGTCCAGGGAGGTACCAAGAGACCCAGTACTTC.

This clone is a singleton in its sample. The V and J genes are TRBV27 and TRBJ2-7, with TRBD2 as a possible D gene (5 bases). Trimming took off 3 bases at V and 5 bases at J, with 11 bases between the two ends. Germline V gene lookup returns CDR1 MNHEY and CDR2 SMNVEV (reference sequence). This CDR3 spans 13 amino acids. CDR3 nucleotides: TGTGCCAGCAGTTTCCGGGAAGGCCACGAGCAGTACTTC. Its protein is CASSFREGHEQYF.

The rearrangement uses TRBV18 and TRBJ1-6; D gene uncertain. The CDR3 runs to 14 residues. The V end was cut by 2 bases, the J end by 9 bases, with 11 bases between. From germline, CDR1 is KGHSH and CDR2 LQKENI. CDR3: CASSPKGGSSPLHF. As DNA, the CDR3 is TGTGCCAGCTCACCAAAGGGTGGGAGTTCACCCCTCCACTTT.

The CDR3 is CASSLNLDRQETQYF. In DNA form, the CDR3 reads TGTGCCAGCAGCTTAAATCTGGACAGGCAAGAGACCCAGTACTTC. J is TRBJ2-5 and V is TRBV11-2, with 7 nucleotides matching TRBD1. Germline CDR1 SGHAT, CDR2 FQNNGV. The CDR3 has 15 residues. Trimming removed 2 bases from V and 2 bases from J; junction bases left unmatched: 5.

This sequence joins TRBV7-9 and TRBJ1-5, with no clear D. The germline CDR1 and CDR2 sequences are SEHNR and FQNEAQ (reference sequence). There are 12 residues in the CDR3. V lost 9 bases, J lost 3 bases, and 9 bases lay in between. The chain's CDR3 is CASAQDNQPQHF. CDR3 DNA sequence: TGTGCCAGTGCGCAGGACAATCAGCCCCAGCATTTT.

This chain connects TRBV29-1 to TRBJ1-1; TRBD1 matches 7 bases. Per the germline V gene, CDR1 is SQVTM and CDR2 is ANQGSEA. Germline trimming cut 5 bases from V and 3 bases from J; bases unmatched to any gene: 6. The CDR3 totals 13 residues. The CDR3 DNA reads as TGCAGCGTTAGTCGACAGGGCGACACTGAAGCTTTCTTT. Its translation is CSVSRQGDTEAFF.

This sequence joins TRBV7-9 and TRBJ2-6; D might be TRBD1 (6 bases). The CDR3 has 17 residues. The germline V and J ends were trimmed by 5 bases and 0 bases, with 14 bases remaining between them. In germline, CDR1 is SEHNR, CDR2 FQNEAQ (reference sequence). The CDR3 reads CASSGTPGHSGANVLTF. CDR3 DNA sequence: TGTGCCAGCAGCGGGACACCGGGTCACTCTGGGGCCAACGTCCTGACTTTC.

The chain recombines TRBV7-2 with TRBJ1-4; no clear D. There are 15 residues in the CDR3. Trimming cost V 1 base and J 8 bases, with 14 bases left between them. CDR1 and CDR2 (germline): SGHTA, FQGNSA. The CDR3 DNA is TGTGCCAGCAGCTTAGGTGCAGGCGGAGGCGAAAAACTGTTTTTT. Its translation: CASSLGAGGGEKLFF. Full variable domain (rest looked up from reference TRBV7-2 and TRBJ1-4): GAGVSQSPSNKVTEKGKDVELRCDPISGHTALYWYRQSLGQGLEFLIYFQGNSAPDKSGLPSDRFSAERTGGSVSTLTIQRTQQEDSAVYLCASSLGAGGGEKLFFGSGTQLSVL.